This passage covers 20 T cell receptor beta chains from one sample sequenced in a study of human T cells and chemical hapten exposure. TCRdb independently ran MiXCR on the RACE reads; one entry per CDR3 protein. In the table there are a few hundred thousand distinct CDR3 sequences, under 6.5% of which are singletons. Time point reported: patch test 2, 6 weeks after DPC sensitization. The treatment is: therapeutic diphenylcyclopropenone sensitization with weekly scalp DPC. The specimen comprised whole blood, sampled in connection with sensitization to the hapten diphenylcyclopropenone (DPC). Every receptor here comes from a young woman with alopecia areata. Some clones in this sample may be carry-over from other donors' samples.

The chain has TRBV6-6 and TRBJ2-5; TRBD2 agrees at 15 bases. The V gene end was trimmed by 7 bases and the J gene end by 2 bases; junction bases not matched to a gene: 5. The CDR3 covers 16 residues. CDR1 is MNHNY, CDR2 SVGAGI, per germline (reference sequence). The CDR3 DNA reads TGTGCCAGCACCCTCGGACTAGCGGGGGGGCAAGAGACCCAGTACTTC. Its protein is CASTLGLAGGQETQYF.

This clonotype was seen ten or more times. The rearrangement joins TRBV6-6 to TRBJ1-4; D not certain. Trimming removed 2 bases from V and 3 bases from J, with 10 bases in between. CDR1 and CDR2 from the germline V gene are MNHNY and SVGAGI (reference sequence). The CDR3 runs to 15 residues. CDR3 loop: CASSYGAAPNEKLFF. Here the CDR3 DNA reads TGTGCCAGCAGTTACGGCGCGGCACCTAATGAAAAACTGTTTTTT.

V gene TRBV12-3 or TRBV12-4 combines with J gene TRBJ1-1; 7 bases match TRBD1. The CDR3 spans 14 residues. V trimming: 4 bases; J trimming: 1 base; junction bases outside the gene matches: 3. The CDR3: CASSYGQENTEAFF. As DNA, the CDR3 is TGTGCCAGCAGTTACGGACAGGAGAACACTGAAGCTTTCTTT.

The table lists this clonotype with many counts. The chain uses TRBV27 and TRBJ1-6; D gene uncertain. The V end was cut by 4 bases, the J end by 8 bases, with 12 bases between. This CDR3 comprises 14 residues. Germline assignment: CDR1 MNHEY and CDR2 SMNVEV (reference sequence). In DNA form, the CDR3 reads TGTGCCAGCAGTTCTTACATTGTGGATTCACCCCTCCACTTT. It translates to CASSSYIVDSPLHF.

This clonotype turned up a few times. The CDR3 nucleotides read TGTGCCAGCAGGGGGACAGTAGCCTACGAGCAGTACTTC. This sequence encodes CASRGTVAYEQYF. The chain has TRBV12-3 or TRBV12-4 and TRBJ2-7; 7 nucleotides align to TRBD1. The V segment lost 6 bases and the J segment 2 bases; nucleotides outside the gene matches: 4. CDR3 length: 13 amino acids.

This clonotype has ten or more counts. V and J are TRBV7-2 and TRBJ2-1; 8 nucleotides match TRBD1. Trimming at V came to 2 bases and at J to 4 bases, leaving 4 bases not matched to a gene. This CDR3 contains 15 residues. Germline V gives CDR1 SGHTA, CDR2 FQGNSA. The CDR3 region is CASSLNRGEYNEQFF. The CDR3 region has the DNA TGTGCCAGCAGCTTAAACAGGGGGGAATACAATGAGCAGTTCTTC.

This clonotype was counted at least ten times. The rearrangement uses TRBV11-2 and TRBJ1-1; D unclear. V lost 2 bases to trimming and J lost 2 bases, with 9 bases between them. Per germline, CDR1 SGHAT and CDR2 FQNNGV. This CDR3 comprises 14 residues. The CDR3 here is CASSLPKINTEAFF. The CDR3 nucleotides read TGTGCCAGCAGCTTACCAAAGATTAACACTGAAGCTTTCTTT.

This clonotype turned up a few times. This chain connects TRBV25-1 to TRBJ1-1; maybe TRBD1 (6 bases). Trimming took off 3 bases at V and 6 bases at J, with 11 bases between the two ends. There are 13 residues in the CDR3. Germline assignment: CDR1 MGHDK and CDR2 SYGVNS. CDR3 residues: CASSDIRGPEAFF. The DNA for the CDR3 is TGTGCCAGCAGTGATATCAGGGGACCTGAAGCTTTCTTT.

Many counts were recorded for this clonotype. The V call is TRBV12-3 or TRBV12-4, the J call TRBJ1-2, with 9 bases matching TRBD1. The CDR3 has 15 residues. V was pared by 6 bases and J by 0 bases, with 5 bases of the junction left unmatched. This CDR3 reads CASSRGQGANYGYTF. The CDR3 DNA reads TGTGCCAGCAGCCGGGGACAGGGAGCTAACTATGGCTACACCTTC.

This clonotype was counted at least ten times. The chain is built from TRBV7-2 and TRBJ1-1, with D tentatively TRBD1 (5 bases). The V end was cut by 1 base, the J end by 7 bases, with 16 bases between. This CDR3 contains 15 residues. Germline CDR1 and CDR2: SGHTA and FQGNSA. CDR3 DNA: TGTGCCAGCAGCTTAGATCCTGGGACGCCGCTTGAAGCTTTCTTT. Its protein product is CASSLDPGTPLEAFF.

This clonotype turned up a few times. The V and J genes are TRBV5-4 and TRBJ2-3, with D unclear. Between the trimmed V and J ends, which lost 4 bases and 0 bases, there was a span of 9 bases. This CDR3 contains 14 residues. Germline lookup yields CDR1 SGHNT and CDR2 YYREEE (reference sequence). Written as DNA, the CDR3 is TGTGCCAGCAGCACCTCAGGCAGCACAGATACGCAGTATTTT. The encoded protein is CASSTSGSTDTQYF.

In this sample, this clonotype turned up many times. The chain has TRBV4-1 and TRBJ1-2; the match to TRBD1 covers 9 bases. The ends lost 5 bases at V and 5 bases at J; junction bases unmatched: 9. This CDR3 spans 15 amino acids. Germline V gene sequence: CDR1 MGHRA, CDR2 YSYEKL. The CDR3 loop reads CASSVGWTGVYGYTF. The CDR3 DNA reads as TGCGCCAGCAGCGTGGGCTGGACAGGGGTATATGGCTACACCTTC.

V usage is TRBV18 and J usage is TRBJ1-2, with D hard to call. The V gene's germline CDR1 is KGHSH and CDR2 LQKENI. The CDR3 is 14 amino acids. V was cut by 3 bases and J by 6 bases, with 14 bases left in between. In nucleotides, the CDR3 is TGTGCCAGCTCACCCACACGGGGTCGGGATGGCTACACCTTC. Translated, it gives CASSPTRGRDGYTF. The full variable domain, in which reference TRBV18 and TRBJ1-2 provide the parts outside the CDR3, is NAGVMQNPRHLVRRRGQEARLRCSPMKGHSHVYWYRQLPEEGLKFMVYLQKENIIDESGMPKERFSAEFPKEGPSILRIQQVVRGDSAAYFCASSPTRGRDGYTFGSGTRLTVV.

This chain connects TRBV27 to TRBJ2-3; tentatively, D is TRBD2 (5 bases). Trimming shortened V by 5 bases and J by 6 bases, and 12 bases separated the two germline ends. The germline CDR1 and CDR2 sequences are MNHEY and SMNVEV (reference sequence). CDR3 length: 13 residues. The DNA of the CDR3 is TGTGCCAGCAGTAACCTGATAGCGGATACGCAGTATTTT. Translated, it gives CASSNLIADTQYF.

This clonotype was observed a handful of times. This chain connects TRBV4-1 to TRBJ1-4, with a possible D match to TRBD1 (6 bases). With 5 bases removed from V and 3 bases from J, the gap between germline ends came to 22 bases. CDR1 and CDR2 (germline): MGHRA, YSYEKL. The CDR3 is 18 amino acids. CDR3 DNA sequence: TGCGCCAGCAGCTATATAGGGGGGCGAGTAGTCTCTAATGAAAAACTGTTTTTT. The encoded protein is CASSYIGGRVVSNEKLFF.

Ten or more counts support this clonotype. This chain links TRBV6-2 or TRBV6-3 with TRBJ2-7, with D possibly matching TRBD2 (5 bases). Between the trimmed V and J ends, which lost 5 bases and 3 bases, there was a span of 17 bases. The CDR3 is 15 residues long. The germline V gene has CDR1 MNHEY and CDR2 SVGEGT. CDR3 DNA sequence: TGTGCCAGCAGTGCCCGGACTCTCCTCGGCTACGAGCAGTACTTC. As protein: CASSARTLLGYEQYF.

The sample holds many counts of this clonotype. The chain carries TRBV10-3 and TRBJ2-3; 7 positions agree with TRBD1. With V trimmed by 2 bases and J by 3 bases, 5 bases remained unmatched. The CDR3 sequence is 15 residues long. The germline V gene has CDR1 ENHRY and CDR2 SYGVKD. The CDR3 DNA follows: TGTGCCATCAGTGAGCATGAACAGGGGACAGATACGCAGTATTTT. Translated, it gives CAISEHEQGTDTQYF.

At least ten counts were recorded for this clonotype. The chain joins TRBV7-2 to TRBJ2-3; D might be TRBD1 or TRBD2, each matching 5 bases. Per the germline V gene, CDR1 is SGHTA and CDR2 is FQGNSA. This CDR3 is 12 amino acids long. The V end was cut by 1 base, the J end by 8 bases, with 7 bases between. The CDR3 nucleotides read TGTGCCAGCAGCTTAGATGGGGGTACGCAGTATTTT. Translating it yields CASSLDGGTQYF.

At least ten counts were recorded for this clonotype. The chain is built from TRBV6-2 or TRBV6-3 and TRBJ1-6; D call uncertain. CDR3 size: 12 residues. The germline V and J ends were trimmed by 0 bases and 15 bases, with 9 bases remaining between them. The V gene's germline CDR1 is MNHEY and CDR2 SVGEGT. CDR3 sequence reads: CASSYSFPDLHF. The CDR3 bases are TGTGCCAGCAGTTACTCGTTTCCTGACCTCCACTTT.

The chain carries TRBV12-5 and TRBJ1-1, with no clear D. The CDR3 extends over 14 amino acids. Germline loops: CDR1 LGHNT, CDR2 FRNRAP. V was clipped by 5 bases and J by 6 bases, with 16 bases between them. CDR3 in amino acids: CASGREVLGAEAFF. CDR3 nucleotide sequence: TGTGCTAGTGGTCGGGAGGTGCTGGGCGCTGAAGCTTTCTTT.